These T cell receptor beta chains were read from a single sample in a study of blood T cell repertoires in COVID-19. This table comes from immunoSEQ multiplex PCR, and its TCRdb copy is limited to in-frame clones, with some not included. The table records around 270,000 clones, roughly 90% of them present only once. The sequencing input was peripheral blood. The receptors originated from a man in his thirties or forties with active or convalescent COVID-19. Each CDR3 is given with its conserved first and last residue. Fields, in order: V gene, clone size, D gene, J gene, CDR3 protein, CDR3 DNA. A D gene is named only where the DNA matches it firmly. Rows give clone size only sometimes, using once, few, many, or a class for an expanded clone.

V: TRBV14; size: -; D: -; J: TRBJ2-1; CDR3: CASSQFHFYEQFF; DNA: TGTGCCAGCAGCCAATTCCATTTTTATGAGCAGTTCTTC
V: TRBV12-3/TRBV12-4; size: -; D: -; J: TRBJ1-5; CDR3: CASSHGGHQPQHF; DNA: TGTGCCAGCAGTCACGGGGGGCATCAGCCCCAGCATTTT
V: TRBV14; size: -; D: -; J: TRBJ2-5; CDR3: CASSQQRGRETQYF; DNA: TGTGCCAGCAGCCAGCAGCGAGGAAGGGAGACCCAGTACTTC
V: TRBV13; size: -; D: -; J: TRBJ1-5; CDR3: CASSLQNQPQHF; DNA: TGTGCCAGCAGCTTACAAAATCAGCCCCAGCATTTT
V: TRBV3-1/TRBV3-2; size: -; D: TRBD1; J: TRBJ2-1; CDR3: CASSQDTGTGGDEQFF; DNA: TGTGCCAGCAGCCAAGACACCGGGACAGGGGGCGATGAGCAGTTCTTC
V: TRBV11-1; size: few; D: -; J: TRBJ1-1; CDR3: CASIQGRDGTEAFF; DNA: TGTGCCAGCATCCAGGGGAGGGATGGCACTGAAGCTTTCTTT
V: TRBV4-2; size: -; D: -; J: TRBJ2-1; CDR3: CASSQDRTEQFF; DNA: TGTGCCAGCAGCCAAGATAGAACTGAGCAGTTCTTC
V: TRBV30; size: -; D: TRBD1; J: TRBJ2-7; CDR3: CAWSPTGGDSSSYEQYF; DNA: TGTGCCTGGAGTCCGACAGGGGGCGATTCAAGCTCCTACGAGCAGTACTTC
V: TRBV4-2; size: -; D: TRBD2; J: TRBJ2-7; CDR3: CASSQQKGTSGLYEQYF; DNA: TGTGCCAGCAGCCAACAAAAGGGGACTAGCGGCCTCTACGAGCAGTACTTC
V: TRBV9; size: -; D: -; J: TRBJ1-3; CDR3: CASSTQQGGFANTIYF; DNA: TGTGCCAGCAGCACCCAACAGGGCGGGTTCGCAAACACCATATATTTT
V: TRBV6-5; size: -; D: -; J: TRBJ2-5; CDR3: CASSYSLGRRKTQYF; DNA: TGTGCCAGCAGTTACTCTCTCGGTCGGAGGAAGACCCAGTACTTC
V: TRBV7-8; size: -; D: -; J: TRBJ1-4; CDR3: CASSLARQGFANEKLFF; DNA: TGTGCCAGCAGCTTAGCGCGGCAGGGATTTGCTAATGAAAAACTGTTTTTT
V: TRBV3-1/TRBV3-2; size: -; D: TRBD1; J: TRBJ1-2; CDR3: CASSQDPGQINGYTF; DNA: TGTGCCAGCAGCCAAGACCCGGGACAGATAAATGGCTACACCTTC
V: TRBV3-1/TRBV3-2; size: -; D: -; J: TRBJ1-3; CDR3: CASSFGSYSGNTIYF; DNA: TGTGCCAGCAGCTTCGGGTCTTACTCTGGAAACACCATATATTTT
V: TRBV5-6; size: -; D: -; J: TRBJ1-4; CDR3: CASSLDRGTNEKLFF; DNA: TGTGCCAGCAGCTTGGATCGGGGGACTAATGAAAAACTGTTTTTT
V: TRBV2; size: -; D: -; J: TRBJ1-3; CDR3: CASISGNTIYF; DNA: TGTGCCAGCATTTCGGGAAACACCATATATTTT
V: TRBV7-2; size: -; D: TRBD2; J: TRBJ2-1; CDR3: CASSWVGLAGSEQFF; DNA: TGTGCCAGCAGCTGGGTAGGACTAGCGGGGTCTGAGCAGTTCTTC
V: TRBV10-1; size: -; D: -; J: TRBJ2-1; CDR3: CASSGGRGGNEQFF; DNA: TGCGCCAGCAGTGGGGGCAGGGGCGGGAATGAGCAGTTCTTC
V: TRBV6-5; size: -; D: -; J: TRBJ1-1; CDR3: CASSSGGEAFF; DNA: TGTGCCAGCAGTTCGGGTGGTGAAGCTTTCTTT
V: TRBV9; size: -; D: -; J: TRBJ1-5; CDR3: CASSLGESNQPQHF; DNA: TGTGCCAGCAGCCTCGGGGAGAGCAATCAGCCCCAGCATTTT
V: TRBV7-2; size: -; D: -; J: TRBJ2-1; CDR3: CASSSRGLGHNEQFF; DNA: TGTGCCAGCAGCTCCCGGGGTTTGGGCCACAATGAGCAGTTCTTC
V: TRBV7-3; size: -; D: TRBD1; J: TRBJ2-1; CDR3: CASSLEGQVGEQFF; DNA: TGTGCCAGCAGCTTGGAAGGACAGGTGGGTGAGCAGTTCTTC
V: TRBV2; size: -; D: -; J: TRBJ2-3; CDR3: CASSELGGQDTQYF; DNA: TGTGCCAGCAGTGAGTTAGGCGGGCAAGATACGCAGTATTTT
V: TRBV2; size: -; D: -; J: TRBJ2-7; CDR3: CASAWTDEQYF; DNA: TGTGCCAGCGCCTGGACAGACGAGCAGTACTTC
V: TRBV18; size: -; D: -; J: TRBJ2-7; CDR3: CASSPGSSYEQYF; DNA: TGTGCCAGCTCACCCGGGAGCTCCTACGAGCAGTACTTC
V: TRBV30; size: -; D: -; J: TRBJ2-7; CDR3: CAWSVQAYEQYF; DNA: TGTGCCTGGAGTGTACAGGCTTACGAGCAGTACTTC
V: TRBV3-1/TRBV3-2; size: -; D: TRBD2; J: TRBJ2-7; CDR3: CASSQLFRERGYEQYF; DNA: TGTGCCAGCAGCCAACTCTTCCGGGAGCGGGGGTATGAGCAGTACTTC
V: TRBV11-2; size: once; D: TRBD1; J: TRBJ2-7; CDR3: CATTLGQGLSYEQYF; DNA: TGTGCCACCACGTTGGGACAGGGTCTCTCCTACGAGCAGTACTTC
V: TRBV5-5; size: -; D: -; J: TRBJ2-3; CDR3: CASSSLARSTDTQYF; DNA: TGTGCCAGCAGCTCCTTAGCGAGAAGCACAGATACGCAGTATTTT
V: TRBV5-6; size: -; D: -; J: TRBJ1-1; CDR3: CASSFDRGTEAFF; DNA: TGTGCCAGCAGCTTCGACAGAGGCACCGAAGCTTTCTTT
V: TRBV10-3; size: -; D: -; J: TRBJ2-3; CDR3: CAIGGGTDTQYF; DNA: TGTGCCATCGGGGGAGGAACAGATACGCAGTATTTT
V: TRBV19; size: -; D: TRBD1; J: TRBJ1-6; CDR3: CASSRDRGLLSPLHF; DNA: TGTGCCAGTAGCCGGGACAGGGGGCTCTTGTCACCCCTCCACTTT
V: TRBV2; size: -; D: -; J: TRBJ2-5; CDR3: CASSPLRVGGETQYF; DNA: TGTGCCAGCAGCCCCCTGAGGGTGGGTGGAGAGACCCAGTACTTC
V: TRBV10-2; size: -; D: -; J: TRBJ2-2; CDR3: CASSANTGELFF; DNA: TGCGCCAGCAGCGCGAACACCGGGGAGCTGTTTTTT
V: TRBV19; size: -; D: -; J: TRBJ1-1; CDR3: CASSWARTEAFF; DNA: TGTGCCAGTAGTTGGGCAAGGACTGAAGCTTTCTTT
V: TRBV9; size: once; D: -; J: TRBJ1-6; CDR3: CASSASDTGSPLHF; DNA: TGTGCCAGCAGCGCGTCAGACACAGGGTCACCCCTCCACTTT
V: TRBV4-1; size: -; D: TRBD1; J: TRBJ1-1; CDR3: CASSQDRQGAAEAFF; DNA: TGCGCCAGCAGCCAGGATAGACAGGGGGCAGCTGAAGCTTTCTTT
V: TRBV14; size: once; D: -; J: TRBJ2-1; CDR3: CASSPSVRLSYNEQFF; DNA: TGTGCCAGCAGCCCCTCAGTGCGGCTCTCCTACAATGAGCAGTTCTTC
V: TRBV6-5; size: -; D: -; J: TRBJ1-1; CDR3: CASSFSWNTEAFF; DNA: TGTGCCAGCAGTTTTTCTTGGAACACTGAAGCTTTCTTT
V: TRBV9; size: -; D: -; J: TRBJ2-5; CDR3: CASERHGTGETQYF; DNA: TGTGCCAGCGAACGACACGGGACTGGGGAGACCCAGTACTTC
V: TRBV6-5; size: few; D: TRBD1; J: TRBJ1-6; CDR3: CASSPRQGGISPLHF; DNA: TGTGCCAGCAGTCCAAGACAGGGGGGGATTTCACCCCTCCACTTT
V: TRBV11-2; size: -; D: TRBD1; J: TRBJ1-2; CDR3: CASSAQVQGAGGYTF; DNA: TGTGCCAGCAGCGCCCAGGTACAGGGGGCTGGGGGCTACACCTTC
V: TRBV27; size: -; D: TRBD2; J: TRBJ2-3; CDR3: CASRISGGLSDTQYF; DNA: TGTGCCAGCAGGATTAGCGGGGGGCTTTCAGATACGCAGTATTTT
V: TRBV4-2; size: -; D: TRBD1; J: TRBJ1-1; CDR3: CASSRIETGRLSAEAFF; DNA: TGTGCCAGCAGCCGCATTGAGACAGGGAGGTTGAGCGCTGAAGCTTTCTTT
V: TRBV24-1; size: -; D: -; J: TRBJ2-3; CDR3: CATSDPGASTDTQYF; DNA: TGTGCCACCAGTGATCCGGGAGCAAGCACAGATACGCAGTATTTT
V: TRBV4-3; size: -; D: TRBD1; J: TRBJ2-7; CDR3: CASSQDRQTGLTYEQYF; DNA: TGCGCCAGCAGCCAAGACCGTCAGACAGGGCTGACCTACGAGCAGTACTTC
V: TRBV5-1; size: -; D: -; J: TRBJ2-1; CDR3: CASSLDALGDFSNEQFF; DNA: TGCGCCAGCAGCTTGGACGCCCTAGGGGATTTCTCAAATGAGCAGTTCTTC
V: TRBV19; size: once; D: TRBD2; J: TRBJ2-3; CDR3: CASSIDLAGDSTDTQYF; DNA: TGTGCCAGTAGTATAGACCTAGCGGGGGATTCCACAGATACGCAGTATTTT